Presented here are 26 T cell receptor beta chains from one specimen sequenced in a study of T cells in Graves' hyperthyroidism and ophthalmopathy (dated by TCRdb to the late 2010s). Library creation used multiplex PCR. The sample was run on an Illumina HiSeq 2000. The TCR beta CDR3 regions were amplified from the RNA transcripts. The TCR CDR3 was subjected to a first round of RT-PCR using the HTBI primer set and the Qiagen OneStep RT-PCR kit. TCRdb reanalyzed the raw reads on its own, using fastp at Q25 for trimming and MiXCR for clone calling, and kept in-frame beta chains. Every CDR3 protein is listed once, alongside the most common genes and DNA of its rows. This sample is represented by hundreds of thousands of distinct CDR3 sequences; under 45% of them were singletons. The top ten hold roughly 31% of the sample. Source material: blood. These receptors were obtained from a middle-aged woman with Graves' hyperthyroidism.

For this clonotype: A much larger clone is a single base away; this may be a read error. The genes are TRBV12-3 or TRBV12-4 and TRBJ2-7, with D possibly TRBD2 on 5 matching bases. The CDR3 totals 14 residues. V lost 5 bases and J 6 bases, leaving 17 bases between the germline ends. This chain's CDR3 is CASSLQRHPGEQYF. The CDR3 nucleotides read TGTGCCAGCAGTCTACAGCGGCATCCTGGCGAGCAGTACTTC.

The chain combines TRBV20-1 with TRBJ2-3; D not certain. The CDR3 is 14 amino acids. Looked up from germline, CDR1 is DFQATT and CDR2 is SNEGSKA (reference sequence). The V end lost 6 bases, the J end lost 1 base, and 14 bases lay between the germline ends. This chain's CDR3 is CSATQDGGTDTQYF. CDR3 nucleotide sequence: TGCAGTGCCACCCAGGACGGAGGCACAGATACGCAGTATTTT.

This clonotype has ten or more counts. The chain recombines TRBV7-2 with TRBJ1-1, with no clear D. V was shortened by 4 bases and J by 11 bases, with 17 bases between the two germline ends. The germline V gene encodes CDR1 SGHTA and CDR2 FQGNSA. This CDR3 is built from 13 residues. CDR3 nucleotides: TGTGCCAGCAGCTCCCCTCGGGGAGATGAGGCTTTCTTT. Encoded protein: CASSSPRGDEAFF.

V and J are TRBV7-9 and TRBJ2-7; D is unresolved. The DNA end is a closer match to TRBJ2-1, so the J assignment may be wrong. Germline loops: CDR1 SEHNR, CDR2 FQNEAQ (reference sequence). CDR3 size: 13 residues. The CDR3 DNA reads TGTGCCAGCAGGCCGGGCTCCTACAATGAGCAGTTCTTC. This codes for CASRPGSYNEQFF.

This clonotype has at least ten counts. The chain uses TRBV29-1 and TRBJ1-1; D call uncertain. V was clipped by 5 bases and J by 2 bases, with 9 bases between them. Germline values: CDR1 SQVTM, CDR2 ANQGSEA. The CDR3 spans 12 residues. The CDR3 sequence is CSVTSGNTEAFF. The CDR3 coding sequence is TGCAGCGTTACCTCAGGCAACACTGAAGCTTTCTTT. The whole variable domain, remainder taken from reference TRBV29-1 and TRBJ1-1, is SAVISQKPSRDICQRGTSLTIQCQVDSQVTMMFWYRQQPGQSLTLIATANQGSEATYESGFVIDKFPISRPNLTFSTLTVSNMSPEDSSIYLCSVTSGNTEAFFGQGTRLTVV.

The chain recombines TRBV10-3 with TRBJ2-7; 9 bases line up with TRBD1. V dropped 10 bases and J dropped 3; count of bases not matched to a gene: 19. This CDR3 spans 17 amino acids. CDR1 and CDR2 (germline): ENHRY, SYGVKD. The CDR3 here is CATKRDRDFTFNYEQYF. Here the CDR3 DNA reads TGTGCCACCAAACGGGACAGGGACTTTACCTTCAACTACGAGCAGTACTTC.

The rearrangement links TRBV6-2 or TRBV6-3 to TRBJ1-5, with 10 bases matching TRBD1. The CDR3 is 14 residues long. V lost 10 bases, J lost 5 bases, and 8 bases stayed unmatched. CDR1 is MNHEY, CDR2 SVGEGT, per germline. This CDR3 reads CATLRDRGYQPQHF. In nucleotides, the CDR3 is TGTGCCACCTTGAGGGACAGGGGTTATCAGCCCCAGCATTTT.

The table lists this clonotype with many counts. The J gene is TRBJ1-1, the V gene TRBV6-5, with TRBD1 matching 8 bases. Germline CDR1 and CDR2: MNHEY and SVGAGI. This CDR3 is 12 amino acids long. The trim removed 6 bases at V and 7 bases at J, leaving 4 bases unmatched. CDR3: CASRSGTGEAFF. The CDR3 region has the DNA TGTGCCAGCAGATCCGGGACAGGTGAAGCTTTCTTT.

This clonotype was recorded many times. The chain joins TRBV15 to TRBJ1-6, with D unresolved. V was pared by 2 bases and J by 7 bases, with 9 bases between. In germline, CDR1 is LNHNV, CDR2 YYDKDF (reference sequence). CDR3 length: 14 residues. The CDR3 nucleotides are TGTGCCACCAGCAGACGGTCTCCAAATTCACCCCTCCACTTT. Translation: CATSRRSPNSPLHF.

This clonotype turned up a few times. This sequence joins TRBV4-1 and TRBJ1-6; no reliable D call. Germline V gives CDR1 MGHRA, CDR2 YSYEKL. The CDR3 runs to 14 residues. Between the trimmed V and J ends, which lost 1 base and 7 bases, there was a span of 8 bases. CDR3 sequence: CASSQAYLNSPLHF. In DNA, the CDR3 is TGCGCCAGCAGCCAAGCCTACTTAAATTCACCCCTCCACTTT.

The rearrangement links TRBV5-8 to TRBJ2-7; the match to TRBD2 covers 8 bases. This CDR3 spans 15 amino acids. CDR1 SGHTS and CDR2 YDEGEE come from the germline V gene. V gave up 4 bases and J gave up 0 bases; unmatched junction bases: 6. CDR3 DNA sequence: TGTGCCAGCAGCCTTACGGGGGGGAGCTCCTACGAGCAGTACTTC. Translated, it gives CASSLTGGSSYEQYF. The variable domain in full, with the rest retrieved from reference TRBV5-8 and TRBJ2-7, is EAGVTQSPTHLIKTRGQQATLRCSPISGHTSVYWYQQALGLGLQFLLWYDEGEERNRGNFPPRFSGRQFPNYSSELNVNALELEDSALYLCASSLTGGSSYEQYFGPGTRLTVT.

The V gene is TRBV7-2, the J gene TRBJ2-5; perhaps TRBD2 as D (7 bases). The germline V gene has CDR1 SGHTA and CDR2 FQGNSA. This CDR3 spans 17 amino acids. V lost 4 bases and J lost 7, with 25 bases in between. The CDR3 DNA sequence: TGTGCCAGCAGCTCAACCACCGACGCCCGGGGGGCGAGGACCCAGTACTTC. It yields the protein CASSSTTDARGARTQYF.

The chain links TRBV10-3 to TRBJ2-7; the D gene is possibly TRBD2 (6 bases). The V end lost 10 bases, the J end lost 1 base, and 14 bases lay between the germline ends. Germline V gene lookup returns CDR1 ENHRY and CDR2 SYGVKD. There are 13 residues in the CDR3. The CDR3 is CASLGGWSYEQYF. CDR3 nucleotide sequence: TGTGCCAGCCTCGGGGGTTGGTCCTACGAGCAGTACTTC.

This chain uses TRBV20-1 with TRBJ1-1; 9 bases align to TRBD1. V lost 3 bases and J lost 6; bases outside the gene matches: 5. Germline V gene data show CDR1 as DFQATT and CDR2 as SNEGSKA (reference sequence). The CDR3 sequence is 13 residues long. The CDR3 region has the DNA TGCAGTGCTAGGGGACAGGGAGTCGCTGAAGCTTTCTTT. Translating it yields CSARGQGVAEAFF.

There are a few counts of this clonotype. The chain employs TRBV7-2 and TRBJ2-7, with a possible D match to TRBD1 (5 bases). The V gene lost 8 bases and the J gene lost 5 bases, with 13 bases spanning the gap. The CDR3 is 12 amino acids. Germline V gives CDR1 SGHTA, CDR2 FQGNSA. CDR3 sequence reads: CASGEGVNEQYF. The DNA for the CDR3 is TGTGCCAGCGGGGAAGGGGTCAACGAGCAGTACTTC.

This clonotype was counted many times. This chain joins TRBV2 and TRBJ1-3; no clear D gene. Germline V gene lookup returns CDR1 SNHLY and CDR2 FYNNEI. This CDR3 contains 12 residues. V lost 9 bases, J lost 4 bases, and 10 bases lay in between. The CDR3 sequence: CASREGGNTIYF. The CDR3 bases are TGTGCCAGTAGGGAGGGCGGAAACACCATATATTTT.

Many counts were recorded for this clonotype. The rearrangement links TRBV6-6 to TRBJ2-5; the D is unclear. Germline loops: CDR1 MNHNY, CDR2 SVGAGI (reference sequence). The germline V and J ends were trimmed by 5 bases and 4 bases, with 8 bases remaining between them. This CDR3 has 12 residues. CDR3 region: CASSDATETQYF. The CDR3 region has the DNA TGTGCCAGCAGTGACGCAACAGAGACCCAGTACTTC.

CDR3 sequence reads: CASSATGQVLREQYF. CDR3 nucleotide sequence: TGTGCCAGCAGCGCGACCGGACAGGTCCTCAGAGAGCAGTACTTC. J is TRBJ2-7 and V is TRBV7-9, with 7 bases matching TRBD1. CDR1 SEHNR and CDR2 FQNEAQ come from the germline V gene (reference sequence). After removal of 5 bases from V and 7 bases from J, the junction contained 14 bases not matched to a gene. The CDR3 covers 15 residues. The entire variable domain, with the rest obtained from reference TRBV7-9 and TRBJ2-7, is as follows: DTGVSQNPRHKITKRGQNVTFRCDPISEHNRLYWYRQTLGQGPEFLTYFQNEAQLEKSRLLSDRFSAERPKGSFSTLEIQRTEQGDSAMYLCASSATGQVLREQYFGPGTRLTVT.

This clonotype appeared many times. The V gene is TRBV19, the J gene TRBJ1-6; 7 bases are a match to TRBD1. Germline V gives CDR1 LNHDA, CDR2 SQIVND (reference sequence). The CDR3 has 15 amino acids. The junction had 6 bases not matched to a gene; V was cut back by 1 base and J by 9 bases. The CDR3 DNA follows: TGTGCCAGTAGTATAGCCGGGACAGTTGGTTCACCCCTCCACTTT. Amino acids: CASSIAGTVGSPLHF.

In its sample, this clonotype was seen once. CDR3 amino acids: CASSLLANHEQYF. DNA for the CDR3: TGTGCCAGCAGTCTACTAGCGAATCACGAGCAGTACTTC. The chain carries TRBV6-2 or TRBV6-3 and TRBJ2-7; 7 nucleotides match TRBD2. The germline V gene has CDR1 MNHEY and CDR2 SVGEGT. Losses at the gene ends were 5 bases for V and 5 bases for J; bases not matched to a gene: 6. This CDR3 is 13 amino acids long.

This clonotype came up a few times. The V gene is TRBV20-1, the J gene TRBJ1-5; D is uncertain. Germline CDR1 DFQATT, CDR2 SNEGSKA (reference sequence). The CDR3 covers 13 residues. Trimming stripped 6 bases from V and 1 base from J, with 10 bases between. Written as DNA, the CDR3 is TGCAGTGCCCCCCCGAGGAGCAATCAGCCCCAGCATTTT. It is translated as CSAPPRSNQPQHF.

The gene calls are TRBV29-1 and TRBJ2-5; D perhaps matches TRBD1 (5 bases). The germline V and J ends were trimmed by 4 bases and 5 bases, with 11 bases remaining between them. The CDR3 is 12 amino acids. Germline CDR1 and CDR2: SQVTM and ANQGSEA. The CDR3 nucleotides are TGCAGCGTTGCGGTAGGGGCTGAGACCCAGTACTTC. Translation: CSVAVGAETQYF.

The rearrangement links TRBV12-3 or TRBV12-4 to TRBJ1-5; 8 nucleotides align to TRBD1. V was clipped by 4 bases and J by 7 bases; unmatched bases: 12. The CDR3 loop spans 16 amino acids. The CDR3 protein is CASSSGQGALGQPQHF. The CDR3 nucleotides read TGTGCCAGCAGTTCCGGCCAGGGGGCGCTAGGCCAGCCCCAGCATTTT.

This sequence joins TRBV7-8 and TRBJ2-7; TRBD1 agrees at 12 bases. The germline V gene encodes CDR1 SGHVS and CDR2 FQNEAQ. Losses at the gene ends were 5 bases for V and 1 base for J; bases not matched to a gene: 6. The CDR3 length is 16 residues. In DNA, the CDR3 is TGTGCCAGCAGCCCCCGGGGACAGGGGGCGTCCTACGAGCAGTACTTC. It specifies CASSPRGQGASYEQYF.

In this sample, this clonotype turned up many times. The chain uses TRBV7-6 and TRBJ2-5, with D unresolved. From germline, CDR1 is SGHVS and CDR2 FNYEAQ. The V gene lost 5 bases and the J gene lost 4 bases, with 17 bases spanning the gap. This CDR3 comprises 15 residues. The CDR3 sequence: CASSAEPGSPETQYF. The CDR3 region has the DNA TGTGCCAGCAGCGCCGAGCCGGGCAGCCCAGAGACCCAGTACTTC.

A few counts support this clonotype. V usage is TRBV10-3 and J usage is TRBJ2-5, with a tentative D call TRBD1 (6 bases). Germline CDR1 reads ENHRY; CDR2 reads SYGVKD. The CDR3 is 11 residues long. Trimming pared 10 bases from V and 2 bases from J, leaving 8 bases between. The CDR3 here is CATGQQETQYF. CDR3 sequence (DNA): TGTGCCACAGGACAGCAAGAGACCCAGTACTTC.